This T cell receptor (beta chain) was identified during a study of radiotherapy plus CTLA-4 blockade in lung cancer (dated by TCRdb to between 2018 and 2020). Some background on the complete study: Objective responses occurred in approximately 17% of enrolled patients, and 31% achieved disease control. The paper's findings and limits, for the study overall: The strongest predictors of response were reported to be early dynamic shifts in blood T cell clones along with a rise in serum interferon-beta following radiation. TCR clones derived from tumors expanded in peripheral blood after treatment with radiotherapy and ipilimumab.

There are 15 amino acids in the CDR3, from cysteine to phenylalanine inclusive. Of all the DNA, just the CDR3 is kept, 45 bases in frame from base 1. V is pruned by 7 bases and J by 7 bases, leaving 7 bases of the junction without a gene match. Taken from the germline V gene (reference sequence), the CDR1 and CDR2 loops are MNHEY and SMNVEV. Library prep was done by the immunoSEQ multiplex PCR assay. TCRdb obtained this table from immuneACCESS and retained in-frame rearrangements with V and J assigned. These tables miss some clones; where compared with another copy, unresolved V genes account for less than half of the shortfall, and the remainder is unexplained. For this sample the table gives about 50,000 clones, of which roughly 81% were detected only once. The leading ten clones occupy about a quarter of the sample. The study tested focal radiation therapy combined with CTLA-4 blockade (ipilimumab) in patients with chemo-refractory metastatic non-small-cell lung cancer.

A few counts support this clone. There is no known antigen for this receptor. No qualities accompany the bases; no much larger clone lies one base away. The sequences come from peripheral blood, collected from a patient treated with radiotherapy plus ipilimumab. The rearranged chain carries TRBV27 and TRBJ2-1; the junction holds 13 bases that match TRBD2. This sequence was found in a human donor with non-small cell lung cancer whose response to radiotherapy plus ipilimumab could not be evaluated. The base sequence is TGTGCCAGCACCTCACTAGCGGGAGGGCCGAATGAGCAGTTCTTC. Its protein reads: CASTSLAGGPNEQFF.